This entry lists 15 T cell receptor beta chains sequenced from one sample in a study of a mutant IDH1 vaccine in newly diagnosed glioma (dated by TCRdb to the early 2020s). Library preparation was by the immunoSEQ multiplex PCR assay. TCRdb took this table from immuneACCESS and kept in-frame rearrangements with V and J called. Such tables lack part of the clones; where checked against another copy, unresolved V genes explain under half of the gap, and the rest is unexplained. For this sample the table gives some 95,000 clones, of which about 80% were detected only once. Over 6.5% of the sample is held by the ten biggest clonotypes. This specimen's time point label, interpreted: baseline, week 1 (first vaccination visit). This specimen's treatment or condition label, per the study, means: pre-vaccination baseline after standard-of-care therapy. This material consisted of PBMCs, taken from a glioma patient treated with radiotherapy, temozolomide or both. The receptors originated from a man aged 35 to 55 with glioma.

CDR3 loop: CASSLAVAGTFTDTQYF. CDR3 in DNA: TGTGCCAGCAGCTTAGCGGTGGCGGGGACCTTCACAGATACGCAGTATTTT. The rearrangement uses TRBV7-8 and TRBJ2-3, with a tentative D call TRBD2 (6 bases). The CDR3 length is 17 residues. Germline V gives CDR1 SGHVS, CDR2 FQNEAQ. V was cut by 0 bases and J by 2 bases, with 15 bases left in between.

This clone was counted a single time. This chain connects TRBV11-2 to TRBJ2-7; TRBD2 might be the D (6 bases). CDR1 is SGHAT and CDR2 is FQNNGV in the germline V gene. The V and J ends lost 5 bases and 2 bases respectively, with 16 bases between them. This CDR3 is built from 15 residues. The chain's CDR3 is CASSPRDGLPYEQYF. CDR3 coding DNA: TGTGCCAGCAGCCCCCGGGACGGACTACCCTACGAGCAGTACTTC.

The chain carries TRBV7-8 and TRBJ2-7, with D uncertain. V was pared by 0 bases and J by 3 bases, with 18 bases between. CDR3 size: 17 residues. Germline CDR1 SGHVS, CDR2 FQNEAQ. CDR3 coding DNA: TGTGCCAGCAGCTTAGCGGGGATGGTAGGTCCCGACTACGAGCAGTACTTC. Translated, it gives CASSLAGMVGPDYEQYF. Supplemented by reference TRBV7-8 and TRBJ2-7, the full variable domain reads GAGVSQSPRYKVAKRGQDVALRCDPISGHVSLFWYQQALGQGPEFLTYFQNEAQLDKSGLPSDRFFAERPEGSVSTLKIQRTQQEDSAVYLCASSLAGMVGPDYEQYFGPGTRLTVT.

This chain joins TRBV11-2 and TRBJ2-5; TRBD2 aligns across 7 bases. V lost 3 bases, J lost 2 bases, and 3 bases stayed unmatched. CDR1 is SGHAT, CDR2 FQNNGV, per germline. The CDR3 covers 14 residues. CDR3 sequence (DNA): TGTGCCAGCAGCTTGGGGGGGAAACAAGAGACCCAGTACTTC. Protein sequence: CASSLGGKQETQYF.

This clone occurred a few times. The chain carries TRBV11-3 and TRBJ1-5; D remains unclear. Deletions cut 1 base from V and 0 bases from J, with 13 bases between. CDR3 length: 17 residues. Germline CDR1 reads SGHNT; CDR2 reads YENEEA. The CDR3 loop reads CASSLGVGRGSNQPQHF. The CDR3 DNA is TGTGCCAGCAGCTTAGGGGTTGGACGGGGTAGCAATCAGCCCCAGCATTTT.

The chain links TRBV29-1 to TRBJ2-3, with 16 bases identical to TRBD2. Germline CDR1 and CDR2: SQVTM and ANQGSEA. The CDR3 is made up of 17 amino acids. J was trimmed by 2 bases and V by 6 bases; bases with no gene match: 8. The CDR3 protein is CSVSGTSGGAPTDTQYF. CDR3 in DNA: TGCAGCGTGTCCGGGACTAGCGGGGGGGCCCCCACAGATACGCAGTATTTT.

The J gene is TRBJ1-5, the V gene TRBV2; D ambiguous. Germline CDR1 reads SNHLY; CDR2 reads FYNNEI. This CDR3 spans 14 amino acids. V gave up 7 bases and J gave up 4 bases, with 14 bases separating them. Here the CDR3 reads CASTRERINQPQHF. CDR3 sequence (DNA): TGTGCCAGCACTAGGGAGAGAATAAATCAGCCCCAGCATTTT.

The V call is TRBV29-1, the J call TRBJ2-5; TRBD1 aligns across 7 bases. The CDR3 loop spans 13 amino acids. From germline, CDR1 is SQVTM and CDR2 ANQGSEA. The junction had 10 bases not matched to a gene; V was cut back by 7 bases and J by 5 bases. CDR3 DNA: TGCAGCGGAGGGGGCTGGCGAGGGGAGACCCAGTACTTC. Translation: CSGGGWRGETQYF.

The chain uses TRBV5-6 and TRBJ1-5, with D unclear. CDR3 length equals 14 residues. The V end was cut by 4 bases, the J end by 1 base, with 9 bases between. CDR1 is SGHDT and CDR2 is YYEEEE in the germline V gene. CDR3 sequence: CASSPGWSNQPQHF. The CDR3 DNA follows: TGTGCCAGCAGCCCAGGTTGGAGCAATCAGCCCCAGCATTTT.

This chain uses TRBV19 with TRBJ2-4; no reliable D call. V was clipped by 3 bases and J by 0 bases, with 6 bases between them. The CDR3 has 14 residues. CDR1 is LNHDA and CDR2 is SQIVND in the germline V gene (reference sequence). As DNA, the CDR3 is TGTGCCAGTAGTATGGTCCTAGCCAAAAACATTCAGTACTTC. This codes for CASSMVLAKNIQYF.

The chain employs TRBV7-2 and TRBJ2-3; weak D call: TRBD2 (6 bases). Germline values: CDR1 SGHTA, CDR2 FQGNSA. This CDR3 spans 16 amino acids. V lost 1 base and J 0 bases, leaving 11 bases between the germline ends. The chain's CDR3 is CASSLVSGSSTDTQYF. The CDR3 DNA reads TGTGCCAGCAGCTTAGTCAGCGGGTCTAGCACAGATACGCAGTATTTT.

The chain couples TRBV4-1 to TRBJ1-1; unclear D gene. Germline V gives CDR1 MGHRA, CDR2 YSYEKL. The length of the CDR3 is 16 residues. V was cut by 0 bases and J by 0 bases, with 11 bases left in between. CDR3: CASSQDSREVNTEAFF. CDR3 nucleotide sequence: TGCGCCAGCAGCCAAGATTCTCGAGAAGTGAACACTGAAGCTTTCTTT.

The chain has TRBV7-9 and TRBJ2-6, with a tentative D call TRBD2 (5 bases). Trimming shortened V by 4 bases and J by 2 bases, and 9 bases separated the two germline ends. CDR3 length equals 15 residues. Germline values: CDR1 SEHNR, CDR2 FQNEAQ (reference sequence). The CDR3 loop reads CASSYEGTGANVLTF. The CDR3 DNA reads as TGTGCCAGCAGCTACGAGGGTACTGGGGCCAACGTCCTGACTTTC.

The V call is TRBV7-2, the J call TRBJ2-7; no reliable D call. The CDR3 has 13 residues. Germline lookup yields CDR1 SGHTA and CDR2 FQGNSA. V lost 4 bases to trimming and J lost 3 bases, with 10 bases between them. CDR3 loop: CASSSIKDYEQYF. In DNA form, the CDR3 reads TGTGCCAGCAGCTCCATTAAAGACTACGAGCAGTACTTC.

The J gene is TRBJ2-2, the V gene TRBV7-9; unclear D gene. Germline V gene sequence: CDR1 SEHNR, CDR2 FQNEAQ (reference sequence). The CDR3 totals 14 residues. V was shortened by 5 bases and J by 1 base, with 8 bases between the two germline ends. The CDR3 here is CASSHRLNTGELFF. CDR3 coding DNA: TGTGCCAGCAGCCACAGACTGAACACCGGGGAGCTGTTTTTT. Full variable domain (remainder filled in from reference TRBV7-9 and TRBJ2-2): DTGVSQNPRHKITKRGQNVTFRCDPISEHNRLYWYRQTLGQGPEFLTYFQNEAQLEKSRLLSDRFSAERPKGSFSTLEIQRTEQGDSAMYLCASSHRLNTGELFFGEGSRLTVL.